A single T cell receptor beta chain is shown here with its context. V dropped 1 base and J dropped 4; count of bases not matched to a gene: 4. Germline V lookup: CDR1 MGHRA, CDR2 YSYEKL. CDR3 length equals 16 residues. These data belong to a study of beta chain features in type 1 diabetes. Study as a whole: Patient and healthy donor groups were alike in age, gender and cell yields.

Isolated RNA was reverse transcribed in full, so expressed TCRB transcripts were sequenced. The table came from immunoSEQ multiplex PCR; TCRdb's copy has only in-frame clones and leaves some out. The data contain almost 350,000 clones, about 20% of them singletons. A CD45RO/CCR7/CD25/CD127/CD95/CD27 panel sorted naive, central memory, regulatory and stem cell-like memory CD4+ cells. The clonotype originates from a woman aged 18-29 years in good health. Input material: naive CD4+ T cells from blood. The chain carries TRBV4-1 and TRBJ1-6; 7 bases match TRBD1. DNA for the CDR3: TGCGCCAGCAGCCAAGGACACAGGGGTTATAATTCACCCCTCCACTTT. Translation gives CASSQGHRGYNSPLHF.